The entry below describes one TCR beta chain. Antigen specificity is unknown. The method was immunoSEQ multiplex PCR; TCRdb's version includes in-frame clones alone and lacks a portion of them. The sample holds 18,000 or so clones; less than 85% are singletons and the top ten take about 8.6%. This sample is drawn from a study of T cells after posttransplantation cyclophosphamide. Study-wide findings and caveats: Recipient CMV seropositivity and CMV reactivation strongly tracked TRB clonality. Skin or GI-infiltrating T cells shared few TRB sequences with blood.

Peripheral blood was collected from the related graft donor on the marrow donation day. This CDR3 contains 11 residues. In germline, CDR1 is DFQATT, CDR2 SNEGSKA (reference sequence). Trimming took off 5 bases at V and 3 bases at J, with 7 bases between the two ends. This chain uses TRBV20-1 with TRBJ1-2; no clear D gene. The source of this sequence is a man between 25 and 39 years old in good health and a related stem cell transplant donor. Sequenced sample: memory CD4+ T cells sorted from blood. DNA for the CDR3: TGCAGTGCTGACACCGACTATGGCTACACCTTC. This gives the protein CSADTDYGYTF.